A selection of T cell receptor beta chains follows, all from one sample in a study of T-cell reconstitution after alpha-beta-depleted transplantation in children. TCRdb itself ran the PCR reads through MiXCR, one entry per CDR3 protein. The table records 900,000 or so distinct CDR3 sequences, roughly 15% of them present only once. Sample: PBMCs, mostly from graft donor cells, taken 360 days after TCRalphabeta/CD19-depleted stem cell transplant. The receptors derive from a male patient aged 10 to 17 who had a stem cell transplant for acute lymphoblastic leukemia, so the T cells may come from the graft donor. The CDR3 runs from the conserved cysteine through the conserved F or W. The order of the fields is clone size, J gene, D gene, V gene, CDR3 DNA, CDR3 protein. The D gene is left open where the match is weak. The size of a clone is reported for some rows only, either as once, few or many, or as a class for expanded clones.

abundance: few
j_gene: TRBJ2-5
d_gene: -
v_gene: TRBV6-5
CDR3nt: TGTGCCAGCAGGACAGGCCAAGAGACCCAGTACTTC
CDR3aa: CASRTGQETQYF

abundance: -
j_gene: TRBJ2-7
d_gene: -
v_gene: TRBV29-1
CDR3nt: TGCAGCGTTTCGCCGGGACAACCCTACGAGCAGTACTTC
CDR3aa: CSVSPGQPYEQYF

abundance: -
j_gene: TRBJ2-5
d_gene: -
v_gene: TRBV30
CDR3nt: TGTGCCTGGAGTGTCAGGGGAGAGACCCAGTACTTC
CDR3aa: CAWSVRGETQYF

abundance: -
j_gene: TRBJ2-1
d_gene: TRBD2
v_gene: TRBV5-1
CDR3nt: TGCGCCAGCAGTGCTAGCGGGGTCTACAATGAGCAGTTCTTC
CDR3aa: CASSASGVYNEQFF

abundance: few
j_gene: TRBJ2-1
d_gene: TRBD2
v_gene: TRBV20-1
CDR3nt: TGCAGTGCTAGGTCCTTCTCTGGACTAGCGGGTTACCATGAGCAGTTCTTC
CDR3aa: CSARSFSGLAGYHEQFF

abundance: few
j_gene: TRBJ1-2
d_gene: -
v_gene: TRBV20-1
CDR3nt: TGCAGTGCTAGCCGGGGGGGATATTCTAACTATGGCTACACCTTC
CDR3aa: CSASRGGYSNYGYTF

abundance: few
j_gene: TRBJ2-7
d_gene: TRBD2
v_gene: TRBV7-6
CDR3nt: TGTGCCAGCAGCTTACTACTAGCGGGAGAAGGGTTGGGGTACTACGAGCAGTACTTC
CDR3aa: CASSLLLAGEGLGYYEQYF

abundance: -
j_gene: TRBJ2-7
d_gene: TRBD1
v_gene: TRBV7-2
CDR3nt: TGTGCCAGCAGCTTACGGTACAGGGGGATCTACGAGCAGTACTTC
CDR3aa: CASSLRYRGIYEQYF

abundance: -
j_gene: TRBJ2-1
d_gene: -
v_gene: TRBV25-1
CDR3nt: TGTGCCAGCAGGGGAATAGGGGGGTACAATGAGCAGTTCTTC
CDR3aa: CASRGIGGYNEQFF

abundance: few
j_gene: TRBJ2-3
d_gene: TRBD2
v_gene: TRBV7-6
CDR3nt: TGTGCCAGCAGCCTGAGACTAGCGGATGGCACAGATACGCAGTATTTT
CDR3aa: CASSLRLADGTDTQYF

abundance: few
j_gene: TRBJ2-3
d_gene: TRBD2
v_gene: TRBV24-1
CDR3nt: TGTGCCACCAGGGCCCGAGCGGGGAGCCGAGGGCGAGATACGCAGTATTTT
CDR3aa: CATRARAGSRGRDTQYF

abundance: -
j_gene: TRBJ2-3
d_gene: -
v_gene: TRBV4-1
CDR3nt: TGCGCCAGCAGCCAAGGAGTGGCCGGGGGCCGAGATACGCAGTATTTT
CDR3aa: CASSQGVAGGRDTQYF

abundance: -
j_gene: TRBJ2-1
d_gene: -
v_gene: TRBV7-2
CDR3nt: TGTGCCAGCAGCTTAATCAGCGTTAGCTCCTACAATGAGCAGTTCTTC
CDR3aa: CASSLISVSSYNEQFF

abundance: -
j_gene: TRBJ2-1
d_gene: -
v_gene: TRBV24-1
CDR3nt: TGTGCCACCAGTGATACAGGGTGGGGCGATGAGCAGTTCTTC
CDR3aa: CATSDTGWGDEQFF

abundance: few
j_gene: TRBJ2-1
d_gene: -
v_gene: TRBV7-9
CDR3nt: TGTGCCAGCAGCTTAGCGAAGACAGTCCCCTACAATGAGCAGTTCTTC
CDR3aa: CASSLAKTVPYNEQFF

abundance: -
j_gene: TRBJ2-3
d_gene: TRBD2
v_gene: TRBV12-5
CDR3nt: TGTGCTAGGACCCCGCGGACTAGCGGGACCAGTGATACGCAGTATTTT
CDR3aa: CARTPRTSGTSDTQYF

abundance: few
j_gene: TRBJ1-1
d_gene: -
v_gene: TRBV9
CDR3nt: TGTGCCAGCAGCGATGGACAGTCGAACACTGAAGCTTTCTTT
CDR3aa: CASSDGQSNTEAFF

abundance: once
j_gene: TRBJ2-1
d_gene: -
v_gene: TRBV19
CDR3nt: TGTGCCACTTCCTCCGGTAACCTCTTCAATGAGCAGTTCTTC
CDR3aa: CATSSGNLFNEQFF

abundance: -
j_gene: TRBJ2-1
d_gene: TRBD2
v_gene: TRBV6-1
CDR3nt: TGTGCCAGCAGTGAAGATTTAGCGGGAGTCGTCTATGAGCAGTTCTTC
CDR3aa: CASSEDLAGVVYEQFF

abundance: -
j_gene: TRBJ2-3
d_gene: TRBD1
v_gene: TRBV6-1
CDR3nt: TGTGCCAGCAAACGATCCAGGGGGCCGAGCACAGATACGCAGTATTTT
CDR3aa: CASKRSRGPSTDTQYF

abundance: few
j_gene: TRBJ1-2
d_gene: -
v_gene: TRBV29-1
CDR3nt: TGCAGCTCCACCTTCGGCTTTAACTATGGCTACACCTTC
CDR3aa: CSSTFGFNYGYTF

abundance: few
j_gene: TRBJ2-1
d_gene: TRBD2
v_gene: TRBV5-1
CDR3nt: TGCGCCAGCAGCTTTAGACAGGTCCTACTAGCGGGGGTCTACAATGAGCAGTTCTTC
CDR3aa: CASSFRQVLLAGVYNEQFF

abundance: -
j_gene: TRBJ1-2
d_gene: -
v_gene: TRBV28
CDR3nt: TGTGCCAGCAGTCCAACACGGCCGGGGAACTATGGCTACACCTTC
CDR3aa: CASSPTRPGNYGYTF

abundance: many
j_gene: TRBJ2-2
d_gene: TRBD1
v_gene: TRBV2
CDR3nt: TGTGCCAGCCGACAGGGATTAGGCGGGGAGCTGTTTTTT
CDR3aa: CASRQGLGGELFF

abundance: -
j_gene: TRBJ2-4
d_gene: TRBD1
v_gene: TRBV25-1
CDR3nt: TGTGCCAGCAGTGCGGGACAGGGGACAAACATTCAGTACTTC
CDR3aa: CASSAGQGTNIQYF

abundance: -
j_gene: TRBJ2-1
d_gene: TRBD2
v_gene: TRBV2
CDR3nt: TGTGCCAGCCAAACTAGCGGGAGTATGGTTGAGCAGTTCTTC
CDR3aa: CASQTSGSMVEQFF

abundance: few
j_gene: TRBJ2-3
d_gene: -
v_gene: TRBV29-1
CDR3nt: TGCAGCGTTGAAGCGCAGGTCCGCACAGATACGCAGTATTTT
CDR3aa: CSVEAQVRTDTQYF